This TCR beta chain was identified during a study of shared clonotypes between healthy human individuals. The overall study: Each donor's CD8 memory used one plate, CD8 naive two, each CD4 subset three.

Using about 190 ng DNA, tens of thousands of T cell genomes, the sorted-subset replicate PCRs were run. The repertoire was sequenced with immunoSEQ multiplex PCR; TCRdb's copy has only in-frame clones and lacks some. The table shows about 1 million clones, with around 78% occurring only once. V lost 6 bases to trimming and J lost 5 bases; unmatched junction nucleotides: 4. The CDR3 has 14 residues. Germline lookup yields CDR1 MNHEY and CDR2 SMNVEV (reference sequence). Donors comprised only Caucasian adults living in Nashville, Tennessee. Comment on this clone: The antigen is unknown.

Study-level points and caveats: Naive subsets tended to show greater estimated richness than memory subsets.

The sequence was collected from a man between 18 and 35 years old in good health. Some clones in this sample may be carry-over from other donors' samples. The material sequenced was memory CD4+ T cells from PBMCs. Described subset: CD45RA-negative fraction. This chain joins TRBV27 and TRBJ2-2, with 9 positions matching TRBD1. CDR3: CASRRQGETGELFF. DNA for the CDR3: TGTGCCAGCAGAAGACAGGGGGAGACCGGGGAGCTGTTTTTT.